Shown below are 18 T cell receptor beta chains from a single sample sequenced in a study of regulatory T cells in long-lasting Graves disease. TCR beta libraries were built with iRepertoire HTBI primers and Arm-PCR of CDR3 regions. TCRdb redid the calling of the multiplex PCR reads with MiXCR, one entry per CDR3 protein. The profile shows a few hundred thousand distinct CDR3 sequences, approximately 13% of them singletons. Time point meaning: newly diagnosed GD, antithyroid drugs for less than 3 months. Researchers made the TCR library from RNA that was extracted from PBMCs. The data also belong to a second study, concerning T cells in Graves' hyperthyroidism and ophthalmopathy.

This material consisted of peripheral blood mononuclear cells (PBMCs), taken at new diagnosis, from a patient treated with antithyroid drugs. Receptors were obtained from a man under 40 with Graves disease.

This clonotype was counted many times. The rearrangement joins TRBV29-1 to TRBJ2-2; D remains ambiguous. CDR1 is SQVTM, CDR2 ANQGSEA, per germline. The CDR3 runs 13 residues. V was clipped by 3 bases and J by 1 base, with 6 bases between them. CDR3 nucleotides: TGCAGCGTTGATCGGAGGAACACCGGGGAGCTGTTTTTT. Translation gives CSVDRRNTGELFF.

This clonotype was counted many times. The V gene is TRBV20-1, the J gene TRBJ2-1; 9 bases are shared with TRBD2. Unmatched junction bases numbered 10, after V lost 3 bases and J lost 4 bases. Germline V gives CDR1 DFQATT, CDR2 SNEGSKA (reference sequence). The CDR3 length is 16 residues. The CDR3 region has the DNA TGCAGTGCTAGCCATCCGCGGCTAGCGGGATACAATGAGCAGTTCTTC. Its protein is CSASHPRLAGYNEQFF.

This rearrangement joins TRBV28 to TRBJ1-2; 9 bases are shared with TRBD1. The CDR3 loop spans 13 amino acids. The germline V gene encodes CDR1 MDHEN and CDR2 SYDVKM. The ends lost 2 bases at V and 11 bases at J; junction bases unmatched: 6. CDR3 residues: CASSLGTGKRYTF. In nucleotides, the CDR3 is TGTGCCAGCAGTTTAGGGACAGGGAAGCGATACACCTTC.

This clonotype occurred a few times. V is TRBV9 and J is TRBJ2-5; 8 bases align to TRBD2. This CDR3 is built from 14 residues. Germline CDR1 is SGDLS and CDR2 is YYNGEE. The V segment lost 3 bases and the J segment 5 bases; nucleotides outside the gene matches: 6. For the CDR3, the DNA is TGTGCCAGCAGCGAAGGGACTAGTGGCGAGACCCAGTACTTC. Protein product: CASSEGTSGETQYF.

In this sample, this clonotype turned up many times. The V call is TRBV7-8, the J call TRBJ2-1, with unresolved D. The V end was cut by 1 base, the J end by 0 bases, with 7 bases between. The germline V gene has CDR1 SGHVS and CDR2 FQNEAQ. This CDR3 spans 15 amino acids. CDR3 DNA: TGTGCCAGCAGCTTAGTTTTGGGCTCCTACAATGAGCAGTTCTTC. This codes for CASSLVLGSYNEQFF.

In this sample, this clonotype turned up a few times. The chain employs TRBV5-6 and TRBJ2-7; D not certain. Trimming cost V 3 bases and J 2 bases, with 12 bases left between them. This CDR3 region has 14 residues. From germline, CDR1 is SGHDT and CDR2 YYEEEE. The CDR3 bases are TGTGCCAGCAGCTCCAGATTGCCCCCCTACGAGCAGTACTTC. As protein: CASSSRLPPYEQYF.

The gene calls are TRBV20-1 and TRBJ2-1; D uncertain. The CDR3 runs to 16 residues. From germline, CDR1 is DFQATT and CDR2 SNEGSKA (reference sequence). The V end lost 1 base, the J end lost 6 bases, and 19 bases lay between the germline ends. The CDR3 nucleotides read TGCAGTGCTAGAGGGATTAAGGCCGAGACGATCAATGAGCAGTTCTTC. Protein sequence: CSARGIKAETINEQFF.

This clonotype was detected many times. The CDR3 protein is CASSRTREYEQYF. CDR3 in DNA: TGCGCCAGCAGCCGGACTAGAGAATACGAGCAGTACTTC. The V gene is TRBV5-1, the J gene TRBJ2-7; 7 bases align to TRBD2. Unmatched junction bases numbered 5, after V lost 4 bases and J lost 4 bases. From germline, CDR1 is SGHRS and CDR2 YFSETQ. The CDR3 length is 13 residues.

The rearrangement uses TRBV11-2 and TRBJ2-1; 11 bases agree with TRBD2. J gave up 9 bases and V 5 bases, and 3 bases lay outside the gene matches. The V gene's germline CDR1 is SGHAT and CDR2 FQNNGV. The CDR3 has 13 amino acids. The CDR3 coding sequence is TGTGCCAGCAGCCCGGGACTAGCGGTTGAGCAGTTCTTC. It translates to CASSPGLAVEQFF. Supplemented by reference TRBV11-2 and TRBJ2-1, the full variable domain reads EAGVAQSPRYKIIEKRQSVAFWCNPISGHATLYWYQQILGQGPKLLIQFQNNGVVDDSQLPKDRFSAERLKGVDSTLKIQPAKLEDSAVYLCASSPGLAVEQFFGPGTRLTVL.

This clonotype was counted at least ten times. This chain links TRBV27 with TRBJ2-7; no clear D gene. The V end was cut by 3 bases, the J end by 3 bases, with 9 bases between. The CDR3 is made up of 13 amino acids. Germline loops: CDR1 MNHEY, CDR2 SMNVEV (reference sequence). The CDR3 spells CASSFGGLYEQYF. The CDR3 DNA sequence: TGTGCCAGCAGTTTCGGTGGCCTCTACGAGCAGTACTTC.

This clonotype was observed at least ten times. The chain couples TRBV19 to TRBJ1-1; D gene unclear. The germline V and J ends were trimmed by 3 bases and 5 bases, with 16 bases remaining between them. CDR1 and CDR2 (germline): LNHDA, SQIVND (reference sequence). The CDR3 totals 15 residues. CDR3 protein: CASSIRLQSSTEAFF. The CDR3, as DNA: TGTGCCAGTAGTATCCGGCTGCAGAGCTCGACTGAAGCTTTCTTT.

V is TRBV20-1 and J is TRBJ2-3; 11 bases agree with TRBD2. J lost 5 bases, V lost 0 bases, and 4 bases had no gene match. There are 15 residues in the CDR3. Germline assignment: CDR1 DFQATT and CDR2 SNEGSKA (reference sequence). CDR3 coding DNA: TGCAGTGCTAGAGATGGACTAGCGGGCAGAGATACGCAGTATTTT. Protein sequence: CSARDGLAGRDTQYF.

In this sample, this clonotype turned up many times. This rearrangement joins TRBV7-2 to TRBJ2-5; D not certain. The CDR3 has 13 residues. Germline assignment: CDR1 SGHTA and CDR2 FQGNSA. Trimming stripped 2 bases from V and 1 base from J, with 5 bases between. In DNA form, the CDR3 reads TGTGCCAGCAGCTTAACTTTCCAAGAGACCCAGTACTTC. This codes for CASSLTFQETQYF.

This clonotype was seen ten or more times. As DNA, the CDR3 is TGTGCCAGCAGTGAGGACCCCCGGGACAGGGACCACAATGAGCAGTTCTTC. Its translation: CASSEDPRDRDHNEQFF. The J gene is TRBJ2-1, the V gene TRBV2, with 9 bases that match TRBD1. Germline CDR1 reads SNHLY; CDR2 reads FYNNEI. After removal of 3 bases from V and 5 bases from J, the junction contained 11 bases not matched to a gene. The length of the CDR3 is 17 residues.

This clonotype was seen more than once but under ten times. This chain uses TRBV5-6 with TRBJ2-2, with D perhaps assigned TRBD1 or TRBD2 (6 bases each). Trimming cost V 4 bases and J 7 bases, with 14 bases left between them. The CDR3 spans 14 residues. Germline loops: CDR1 SGHDT, CDR2 YYEEEE. CDR3 residues: CASSELGGHGELFF. DNA for the CDR3: TGTGCCAGCAGCGAGTTGGGGGGCCACGGGGAGCTGTTTTTT. Using reference TRBV5-6 and TRBJ2-2 for the parts outside the CDR3, the full variable domain is DAGVTQSPTHLIKTRGQQVTLRCSPKSGHDTVSWYQQALGQGPQFIFQYYEEEERQRGNFPDRFSGHQFPNYSSELNVNALLLGDSALYLCASSELGGHGELFFGEGSRLTVL.

This clonotype showed up many times. The chain is built from TRBV12-3 or TRBV12-4 and TRBJ1-4; TRBD1 is a possible D gene (5 bases). Trimming removed 7 bases from V and 5 bases from J, with 17 bases in between. This CDR3 region has 15 residues. The CDR3 reads CASTQQTGPNEKLFF. CDR3 nucleotides: TGTGCCAGCACCCAGCAGACGGGACCAAATGAAAAACTGTTTTTT.

This clonotype appeared many times. The rearrangement uses TRBV28 and TRBJ1-3; D unclear. V gave up 4 bases and J gave up 8 bases, with 6 bases separating them. This CDR3 spans 11 amino acids. Germline-derived CDR1 and CDR2 are MDHEN and SYDVKM. The CDR3 is CASSSGHTIYF. In nucleotides, the CDR3 is TGTGCCAGCAGTTCCGGACACACCATATATTTT.

This chain links TRBV5-8 with TRBJ2-6; D perhaps matches TRBD1 (5 bases). This CDR3 spans 17 amino acids. From germline, CDR1 is SGHTS and CDR2 YDEGEE. V was trimmed by 0 bases and J by 3 bases, leaving 13 bases between them. The CDR3 reads CASSLEARVIGANVLTF. Here the CDR3 DNA reads TGTGCCAGCAGCTTGGAGGCCAGGGTGATTGGGGCCAACGTCCTGACTTTC. The complete variable domain, with remaining parts taken from reference TRBV5-8 and TRBJ2-6, reads EAGVTQSPTHLIKTRGQQATLRCSPISGHTSVYWYQQALGLGLQFLLWYDEGEERNRGNFPPRFSGRQFPNYSSELNVNALELEDSALYLCASSLEARVIGANVLTFGAGSRLTVL.